This T cell receptor (beta chain) was identified in a study of OX40 agonist ivuxolimab in advanced cancers. About this clone: What it binds is unknown. The junction differs from germline at one of its ends, possibly a read error.

Regarding the study as a whole: The study found among the lowest clonal expansion in partial responders at 0.1-3.0 mg/kg.

The CDR3 contains 14 residues. Germline CDR1 SGHAT, CDR2 FQNNGV. Assay: immunoSEQ multiplex PCR; the TCRdb copy retains only in-frame clones and omits some. The sample contains about 49,000 clones, 80% to 90% of which appear only once. The sequences come from CD4+ or CD8+ T cells sorted from blood, collected in a trial of the OX40 agonist ivuxolimab. The rearrangement links TRBV11-2 to TRBJ2-1; 9 bases map to TRBD2. The TCR originated in an adult with an advanced solid tumor such as melanoma, head and neck, liver or kidney cancer. DNA of the CDR3: TGTGCCAGCAGCATAGAAATTAGCGGGAGTGAGCAGTTCTTC. This gives the protein CASSIEISGSEQFF.